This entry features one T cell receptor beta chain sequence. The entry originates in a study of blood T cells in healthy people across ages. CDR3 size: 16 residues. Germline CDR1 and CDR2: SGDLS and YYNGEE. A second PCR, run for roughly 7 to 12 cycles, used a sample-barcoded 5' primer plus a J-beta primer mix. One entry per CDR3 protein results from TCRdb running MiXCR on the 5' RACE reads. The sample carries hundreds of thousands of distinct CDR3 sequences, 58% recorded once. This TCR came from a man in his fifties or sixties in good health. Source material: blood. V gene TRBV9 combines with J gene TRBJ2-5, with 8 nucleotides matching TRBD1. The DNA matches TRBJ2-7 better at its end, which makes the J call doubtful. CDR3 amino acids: CASSVGGRGQLDEQYF. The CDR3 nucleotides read TGTGCCAGCAGCGTAGGAGGCAGGGGGCAGTTGGACGAGCAGTACTTC.